Listed below are T cell receptor beta chains from one sample, sequenced in a study of T-cell reconstitution after alpha-beta-depleted transplantation in children. TCRdb reanalysed the PCR reads using MiXCR and keeps one entry per CDR3 protein. Among about 590,000 distinct CDR3 sequences listed, over 10% were seen once. This sample comprised PBMCs, mostly from graft donor cells, obtained 360 days after TCRalphabeta/CD19-depleted stem cell transplant. All receptors derive from a male patient younger than 18 who had a stem cell transplant for acute myeloid leukemia, so the T cells may come from the graft donor. CDR3s include the opening cysteine and the closing phenylalanine or tryptophan. Fields, in order: V gene, J gene, clone size, D gene, CDR3 length, CDR3 protein, CDR3 DNA. A D gene is named only where the DNA matches it firmly. A row's size may be missing; if present it is once, few, many or a size class.

TRBV27	TRBJ2-2	few	-	12	CASSVRPGELFF	TGTGCCAGCAGTGTTCGACCCGGGGAGCTGTTTTTT
TRBV28	TRBJ2-7	many	-	14	CASSLTQGFYEQYF	TGTGCCAGCAGCCTCACCCAGGGATTTTACGAGCAGTACTTC
TRBV7-8	TRBJ2-4	-	TRBD1	20	CASSSGDGVMGQGAKNIQYF	TGTGCCAGCAGCTCTGGGGATGGTGTAATGGGACAGGGGGCCAAAAACATTCAGTACTTC
TRBV14	TRBJ2-7	few	TRBD2	13	CASSRDYLYEQYF	TGTGCCAGCAGTCGGGACTACCTCTACGAGCAGTACTTC
TRBV7-9	TRBJ2-5	-	-	14	CASSLREYQETQYF	TGTGCCAGCAGCCTCCGGGAGTACCAAGAGACCCAGTACTTC
TRBV5-5	TRBJ2-1	many	TRBD2	13	CASSSISGSEQFF	TGTGCCAGCAGCTCGATTAGCGGGAGTGAGCAGTTCTTC
TRBV10-3	TRBJ2-1	few	-	15	CAISDGGNWNNEQFF	TGTGCCATCAGTGACGGTGGGAACTGGAACAATGAGCAGTTCTTC
TRBV15	TRBJ2-7	few	-	18	CATSRDLSKRTSSYEQYF	TGTGCCACCAGCAGAGATCTGTCAAAGCGGACGAGCTCCTACGAGCAGTACTTC
TRBV20-1	TRBJ2-7	few	TRBD2	12	CSAILAGEAQYF	TGCAGTGCTATACTAGCGGGAGAGGCGCAGTACTTC
TRBV25-1	TRBJ2-3	-	-	16	CASSHLERVGTDTQYF	TGTGCCAGCAGCCACCTCGAGCGGGTAGGCACAGATACGCAGTATTTT
TRBV15	TRBJ2-1	once	TRBD2	18	CATSRGGLAETWRDEQFF	TGTGCCACCAGCAGGGGCGGACTAGCGGAAACCTGGAGGGATGAGCAGTTCTTC
TRBV25-1	TRBJ2-2	-	TRBD1	16	CASSPVTGVNTGELFF	TGTGCCAGCAGTCCCGTGACAGGGGTAAACACCGGGGAGCTGTTTTTT
TRBV6-2/TRBV6-3	TRBJ2-3	-	-	20	CASSYPSDRPLAVYTDTQYF	TGTGCCAGCAGTTACCCTAGCGACAGGCCCCTAGCGGTATACACAGATACGCAGTATTTT
TRBV7-2	TRBJ2-5	-	-	14	CASSLANGGQTQYF	TGTGCCAGCAGCTTAGCGAATGGGGGGCAGACCCAGTACTTC
TRBV12-3/TRBV12-4	TRBJ2-1	many	-	12	CASSRTRYEQFF	TGTGCCAGCAGCCGCACTAGATATGAGCAGTTCTTC
TRBV7-8	TRBJ2-1	few	TRBD2	18	CASSFGTWVSGRKHEQFF	TGTGCCAGCAGCTTCGGCACCTGGGTTAGCGGGAGGAAGCATGAGCAGTTCTTC
TRBV6-2/TRBV6-3	TRBJ2-7	many	-	13	CASSYLGVYEQYF	TGTGCCAGCAGTTATCTTGGAGTTTACGAGCAGTACTTC
TRBV25-1	TRBJ1-1	few	TRBD1	14	CASHRGGNGTEAFF	TGTGCCAGCCATAGAGGGGGCAACGGCACTGAAGCTTTCTTT
TRBV7-6	TRBJ1-4	-	-	16	CASSFSIAGTNEKLFF	TGTGCCAGCAGCTTTTCGATCGCGGGAACTAATGAAAAACTGTTTTTT
TRBV6-2/TRBV6-3	TRBJ2-7	few	-	12	CASKGGTYEQYF	TGTGCCAGCAAGGGCGGGACCTACGAGCAGTACTTC
TRBV28	TRBJ2-7	many	TRBD2	15	CASSIRLADYYEQYF	TGTGCCAGCAGTATCCGACTAGCGGACTACTACGAGCAGTACTTC
TRBV29-1	TRBJ2-5	few	TRBD2	14	CSVIPGLVQETQYF	TGCAGCGTTATCCCGGGACTAGTACAAGAGACCCAGTACTTC
TRBV14	TRBJ1-1	few	-	14	CASSQAIRGTEAFF	TGTGCCAGCAGCCAAGCGATCAGGGGCACTGAAGCTTTCTTT
TRBV29-1	TRBJ1-4	few	TRBD1	15	CSVAMGTGGNEKLFF	TGCAGCGTTGCGATGGGGACAGGGGGTAATGAAAAACTGTTTTTT
TRBV7-9	TRBJ2-3	few	TRBD1	14	CASSLTGSPDTQYF	TGTGCCAGCAGCTTGACAGGGAGTCCAGATACGCAGTATTTT
TRBV25-1	TRBJ2-5	-	-	13	CASSEFSAETQYF	TGTGCCAGCAGTGAATTCTCGGCGGAGACCCAGTACTTC
TRBV11-2	TRBJ2-7	-	-	15	CASSLTDRDWYEQYF	TGTGCCAGCAGCTTGACCGATCGGGACTGGTACGAGCAGTACTTC
TRBV6-1	TRBJ2-5	few	TRBD1	15	CASSDLKGAGETQYF	TGTGCCAGCAGTGACCTAAAGGGGGCAGGGGAGACCCAGTACTTC
TRBV20-1	TRBJ2-7	few	TRBD2	14	CSARPSGSVYEQYF	TGCAGTGCTAGGCCTAGCGGGAGTGTGTACGAGCAGTACTTC
TRBV28	TRBJ2-1	many	-	12	CASRTATNEQFF	TGTGCCAGCAGAACCGCGACCAATGAGCAGTTCTTC
TRBV20-1	TRBJ2-7	few	TRBD2	13	CSAPGTSVYEQYF	TGCAGTGCCCCCGGGACTAGCGTCTACGAGCAGTACTTC